These 20 T cell receptor beta chains originate from one sample sequenced in a study of T cells after yellow fever vaccination. TCRdb fed the 5' RACE reads into MiXCR, producing one record per CDR3 protein. The table has hundreds of thousands of distinct CDR3 sequences, 15% to 20% seen once. The input for sequencing was PBMCs, taken before the yellow fever booster vaccination. Source of these receptors: a young man who received the YFV17D yellow fever vaccine.

The chain joins TRBV6-6 to TRBJ1-1; 7 bases agree with TRBD1. The CDR3 contains 14 residues. The germline gives CDR1 MNHNY, CDR2 SVGAGI (reference sequence). The V gene end was trimmed by 6 bases and the J gene end by 4 bases; junction bases not matched to a gene: 8. DNA of the CDR3: TGTGCCAGCAGCCCAAGGGGGCAGGTCACTGAAGCTTTCTTT. It translates to CASSPRGQVTEAFF.

V usage is TRBV7-3 and J usage is TRBJ2-5; D might be TRBD1 (6 bases). This CDR3 has 13 amino acids. Germline CDR1 reads SGHTA; CDR2 reads FQGTGA. Trimming left V 4 bases short and J 3 bases short, with 9 bases between. CDR3 amino acids: CASSSNREETQYF. Written as DNA, the CDR3 is TGTGCCAGCAGCTCAAACAGGGAAGAGACCCAGTACTTC.

The CDR3 bases are TGCGCCAGCAGCCCCAGGAGAGGGGAGGATAATTCACCCCTCCACTTT. Translation gives CASSPRRGEDNSPLHF. The chain couples TRBV4-1 to TRBJ1-6; D may be TRBD1 (5 bases). The V gene lost 4 bases and the J gene lost 5 bases, with 15 bases spanning the gap. The CDR3 has 16 amino acids. Germline V CDR1 and CDR2: MGHRA, YSYEKL.

The rearrangement joins TRBV12-3 or TRBV12-4 to TRBJ2-3, with D perhaps matching TRBD1 (6 bases). CDR3 length: 16 amino acids. V dropped 4 bases and J dropped 1 base, with 15 bases sitting between them. CDR3 sequence (DNA): TGTGCCAGCAGTTCCTACAGGGATAAGGGCACAGATACGCAGTATTTT. Translated: CASSSYRDKGTDTQYF.

The genes are TRBV5-1 and TRBJ1-2; no firm D call. The germline gives CDR1 SGHRS, CDR2 YFSETQ. V was cut by 1 base and J by 3 bases, with 13 bases left in between. The length of the CDR3 is 15 residues. The CDR3 is CASSLLPRSDYGYTF. Written as DNA, the CDR3 is TGCGCCAGCAGCTTGCTACCCAGGAGTGACTATGGCTACACCTTC. Using reference TRBV5-1 and TRBJ1-2 for the parts outside the CDR3, the full variable domain is KAGVTQTPRYLIKTRGQQVTLSCSPISGHRSVSWYQQTPGQGLQFLFEYFSETQRNKGNFPGRFSGRQFSNSRSEMNVSTLELGDSALYLCASSLLPRSDYGYTFGSGTRLTVV.

This clonotype was observed a handful of times. The rearrangement uses TRBV7-9 and TRBJ1-5; D call uncertain. There are 16 residues in the CDR3. V was shortened by 5 bases and J by 0 bases, with 14 bases between the two germline ends. Germline CDR1 reads SEHNR; CDR2 reads FQNEAQ (reference sequence). CDR3 in amino acids: CASSPSTFYSNQPQHF. The CDR3 DNA reads as TGTGCCAGCAGCCCCAGCACCTTTTATAGCAATCAGCCCCAGCATTTT.

This clonotype was counted a few times. The chain couples TRBV7-6 to TRBJ2-1, with 7 positions matching TRBD2. Losses at the gene ends were 1 base for V and 3 bases for J; bases not matched to a gene: 3. Per germline, CDR1 SGHVS and CDR2 FNYEAQ. This CDR3 spans 15 amino acids. CDR3 nucleotide sequence: TGTGCCAGCAGCTTAGAAGGCGGGGGCTACAATGAGCAGTTCTTC. It translates to CASSLEGGGYNEQFF.

The J gene is TRBJ2-5, the V gene TRBV7-9, with D maybe TRBD2 (5 bases). V was shortened by 11 bases and J by 1 base, with 14 bases between the two germline ends. The CDR3 runs to 13 residues. The germline V gene encodes CDR1 SEHNR and CDR2 FQNEAQ (reference sequence). CDR3 sequence: CASSGRVQETQYF. The CDR3 coding sequence is TGTGCCTCGAGTGGGCGGGTCCAAGAGACCCAGTACTTC.

V usage is TRBV7-2 and J usage is TRBJ2-5; 9 bases map to TRBD2. V dropped 5 bases and J dropped 5; count of bases not matched to a gene: 12. CDR1 is SGHTA and CDR2 is FQGNSA in the germline V gene. The CDR3 is made up of 16 amino acids. The DNA of the CDR3 is TGTGCCAGCAGCATCATTAGCGGGGGCTGGAGGGAGACCCAGTACTTC. This encodes CASSIISGGWRETQYF.

In its sample, this clonotype was seen a few times. The CDR3 DNA is TGTGCCAGCAGCCAAGTCGCAGGGGATTCACCCCTCCACTTT. Translated, it gives CASSQVAGDSPLHF. V gene TRBV3-1 combines with J gene TRBJ1-6, with a weak D call TRBD1 (6 bases). The CDR3 is 14 residues long. Germline CDR1 reads LGHDT; CDR2 reads YNNKEL (reference sequence). V was clipped by 1 base and J by 8 bases, with 9 bases between them.

This clonotype was detected only a few times. The chain uses TRBV12-3 or TRBV12-4 and TRBJ1-5; D possibly corresponds to TRBD1 (5 bases). CDR3 length equals 14 residues. Trimming took off 3 bases at V and 6 bases at J, with 12 bases between the two ends. The CDR3 reads CASSLAGRTQPQHF. The CDR3, as DNA: TGTGCCAGCAGTTTGGCAGGGCGTACTCAGCCCCAGCATTTT.

This clonotype was observed a handful of times. The CDR3 region is CASRVDRGFSGNTIYF. For the CDR3, the DNA is TGTGCCAGCAGGGTGGACAGGGGATTCTCTGGAAACACCATATATTTT. V and J are TRBV12-3 or TRBV12-4 and TRBJ1-3; 9 positions match TRBD1. CDR3 size: 16 residues. The ends lost 6 bases at V and 0 bases at J; junction bases unmatched: 6.

This clonotype was detected only a few times. The CDR3 spells CASSLSGDEKLFF. The CDR3, as DNA: TGTGCCAGCAGTTTATCCGGTGATGAAAAACTGTTTTTT. The rearrangement joins TRBV27 to TRBJ1-4, with D unclear. Germline CDR1 and CDR2: MNHEY and SMNVEV (reference sequence). The V gene lost 0 bases and the J gene lost 6 bases, with 5 bases spanning the gap. The CDR3 loop spans 13 amino acids.

This clonotype was observed a handful of times. The rearrangement uses TRBV5-5 and TRBJ1-6; D may be TRBD1 (6 bases). Looked up from germline, CDR1 is SGHKS and CDR2 is YYEKEE (reference sequence). This CDR3 has 16 residues. V dropped 1 base and J dropped 5 bases, with 13 bases sitting between them. The CDR3, as DNA: TGTGCCAGCAGCTTGAATATACACAGGGATAATTCACCCCTCCACTTT. Its protein is CASSLNIHRDNSPLHF.

This clonotype was observed at least ten times. The chain is built from TRBV12-3 or TRBV12-4 and TRBJ2-7, with a weak D call TRBD1 (6 bases). The CDR3 consists of 12 residues. V was shortened by 3 bases and J by 3 bases, with 6 bases between the two germline ends. The CDR3 sequence is CASSLTGYEQYV. The CDR3 DNA reads TGTGCCAGCAGTTTGACAGGCTACGAGCAGTACGTC.

The rearrangement joins TRBV30 to TRBJ1-1, with TRBD1 identical over 8 bases. The CDR3 totals 15 residues. Germline V gives CDR1 GTSNPN, CDR2 SVGIG (reference sequence). V lost 1 base and J lost 7; bases outside the gene matches: 11. The CDR3 is CAWSENSPGQDEAFF. For the CDR3, the DNA is TGTGCCTGGAGTGAGAATAGCCCGGGACAGGATGAAGCTTTCTTT.

This rearrangement joins TRBV12-3 or TRBV12-4 to TRBJ2-3, with TRBD1 as a possible D gene (6 bases). The CDR3 covers 14 residues. V lost 6 bases to trimming and J lost 2 bases, with 12 bases between them. The CDR3 nucleotides are TGTGCCAGCAGGCTTACAGGGATCACAGATACGCAGTATTTT. This codes for CASRLTGITDTQYF.

The chain couples TRBV6-1 to TRBJ1-2, with 7 nucleotides matching TRBD1. V gave up 7 bases and J gave up 6 bases; unmatched junction bases: 5. The V gene's germline CDR1 is MNHNS and CDR2 SASEGT. CDR3 size: 12 residues. Here the CDR3 DNA reads TGTGCCAGCACCGAGGGGGCAGATGGCTACACCTTC. Residues: CASTEGADGYTF.

The chain employs TRBV3-1 and TRBJ1-1, with D unclear. Germline CDR1 LGHDT, CDR2 YNNKEL (reference sequence). CDR3 size: 13 residues. V lost 4 bases to trimming and J lost 2 bases, with 8 bases between them. As DNA, the CDR3 is TGTGCCAGCAGCCGTGGGATTAACACTGAAGCTTTCTTT. Translation gives CASSRGINTEAFF.

V usage is TRBV20-1 and J usage is TRBJ2-1, with TRBD2 matching over 9 bases. Germline loops: CDR1 DFQATT, CDR2 SNEGSKA (reference sequence). V was pared by 3 bases and J by 3 bases, with 6 bases of the junction left unmatched. The CDR3 totals 15 residues. This CDR3 reads CSASLTSGLYNEQFF. As DNA, the CDR3 is TGCAGTGCTAGCCTGACTAGCGGACTCTACAATGAGCAGTTCTTC.